This is a list of T cell receptor beta chains from one sample in a study of blood T cell repertoires in COVID-19. Here immunoSEQ multiplex PCR was the method, and the copy in TCRdb shows in-frame clones only, minus some. The repertoire consists of roughly 120,000 clones, with 92% occurring once and the leading ten covering around 2%. Sequencing input: peripheral blood. These receptor sequences come from a man between 45 and 60 years old with COVID-19, enrolled during active disease. The CDR3 runs from the conserved cysteine through the conserved F or W. D genes are given only for firm matches. The size of a clone is reported for some rows only, either as once, few or many, or as a class for expanded clones.

CASSFGGISRETQYF	TGTGCCAGCAGTTTTGGGGGGATCTCCAGGGAGACCCAGTACTTC	TRBV28	TRBJ2-5	NA	NA
CASRPGTDGNTIYF	TGTGCCAGCAGACCCGGGACAGACGGAAACACCATATATTTT	TRBV2	TRBJ1-3	few	TRBD1
CASSLGLNTEAFF	TGTGCCAGCAGCTTAGGGCTCAACACTGAAGCTTTCTTT	TRBV11-2	TRBJ1-1	NA	NA
CASSKTSGRATTQYF	TGTGCCAGCAGCAAAACTAGCGGGAGGGCTACTACCCAGTACTTC	TRBV21-1	TRBJ2-5	NA	NA
CASSAETGLNTEAFF	TGTGCCAGCAGCGCGGAGACAGGACTGAACACTGAAGCTTTCTTT	TRBV7-9	TRBJ1-1	NA	NA
CASGRFRGESPLHF	TGTGCCAGCGGACGCTTCAGGGGGGAATCACCCCTCCACTTT	TRBV6-6	TRBJ1-6	few	TRBD1
CASSYTDSYGYTF	TGTGCCAGCAGCTACACCGACAGTTATGGCTACACCTTC	TRBV7-9	TRBJ1-2	once	NA
CSVTRGTGNSNEQFF	TGCAGCGTCACCCGGGGGACAGGGAATTCCAATGAGCAGTTCTTC	TRBV29-1	TRBJ2-1	NA	TRBD1
CASSYWTSGTNEQFF	TGTGCCAGCAGTTACTGGACTAGCGGGACGAATGAGCAGTTCTTC	TRBV6-2/TRBV6-3	TRBJ2-1	NA	TRBD2
CASSDIYGPKEYEQYF	TGTGCCAGTAGTGACATTTACGGTCCCAAGGAATACGAGCAGTACTTC	TRBV19	TRBJ2-7	NA	NA
CASSYAGHEKLFF	TGTGCCAGCAGTTATGCAGGGCACGAAAAACTGTTTTTT	TRBV6-6	TRBJ1-4	NA	NA
CASSENREIRQNTEAFF	TGTGCCAGCAGTGAGAATAGGGAGATACGCCAGAACACTGAAGCTTTCTTT	TRBV25-1	TRBJ1-1	NA	NA
CASSPGGPNTEAFF	TGCGCCAGCAGCCCGGGGGGGCCAAACACTGAAGCTTTCTTT	TRBV5-1	TRBJ1-1	NA	NA
CASNVQGQETQYF	TGTGCCAGCAACGTACAGGGTCAAGAGACCCAGTACTTC	TRBV12-3/TRBV12-4	TRBJ2-5	NA	NA
CASSQMILLAGGGEQFF	TGTGCCAGCAGTCAAATGATCCTTCTAGCGGGGGGAGGGGAGCAGTTCTTC	TRBV6-2/TRBV6-3	TRBJ2-1	NA	TRBD2
CASSYPTGATNEKLFF	TGTGCCAGCAGTTACCCGACGGGTGCAACTAATGAAAAACTGTTTTTT	TRBV6-2/TRBV6-3	TRBJ1-4	NA	NA
CASSQADSTYGYTF	TGTGCCAGCAGCCAAGCGGACAGTACCTATGGCTACACCTTC	TRBV3-1/TRBV3-2	TRBJ1-2	NA	NA
CSARQQGNYEQYF	TGCAGCGCCAGGCAACAGGGGAATTACGAGCAGTACTTC	TRBV29-1	TRBJ2-7	NA	TRBD1
CASSQVQASNEQFF	TGCGCCAGCAGCCAAGTGCAGGCAAGCAATGAGCAGTTCTTC	TRBV4-1	TRBJ2-1	NA	NA
CASSQGPADSTDTQYF	TGCGCCAGCAGCCAAGGTCCAGCGGACAGCACAGATACGCAGTATTTT	TRBV4-1	TRBJ2-3	NA	NA
CASKQTASTDTQYF	TGTGCCAGCAAGCAGACAGCGAGCACAGATACGCAGTATTTT	TRBV6-5	TRBJ2-3	NA	NA
CASSEGVSYNEQFF	TGTGCCAGCAGCGAGGGAGTTTCCTACAATGAGCAGTTCTTC	TRBV3-1/TRBV3-2	TRBJ2-1	once	NA
CATSALTSGKFNEQFF	TGTGCCACCAGTGCCCTGACTAGCGGGAAGTTCAATGAGCAGTTCTTC	TRBV24-1	TRBJ2-1	NA	TRBD2
CASSAKGGTDTQYF	TGTGCCAGCAGCGCGAAAGGGGGCACAGATACGCAGTATTTT	TRBV7-3	TRBJ2-3	NA	NA
CASSPGDRDTDTQYF	TGCGCCAGCAGCCCGGGGGACAGAGACACAGATACGCAGTATTTT	TRBV4-1	TRBJ2-3	NA	NA
CASSVTSGTGELFF	TGTGCCAGCAGCGTGACTAGCGGCACCGGGGAGCTGTTTTTT	TRBV2	TRBJ2-2	once	TRBD2
CASSPTGRGYTF	TGTGCCAGCAGCCCGACAGGACGGGGCTACACCTTC	TRBV5-6	TRBJ1-2	NA	NA
CASSSQGWEQYF	TGTGCCAGCAGTTCGCAGGGATGGGAGCAGTACTTC	TRBV6-2/TRBV6-3	TRBJ2-7	NA	NA
CASSNTGTAYEQYF	TGTGCCAGCAGTAACACCGGGACAGCCTACGAGCAGTACTTC	TRBV28	TRBJ2-7	NA	TRBD1
CASSIRGNAQETQYF	TGTGCCAGTAGTATTCGGGGGAATGCCCAAGAGACCCAGTACTTC	TRBV19	TRBJ2-5	NA	NA
CSAVRQGSLTEAFF	TGCAGCGCCGTAAGACAGGGGAGTCTCACTGAAGCTTTCTTT	TRBV29-1	TRBJ1-1	NA	TRBD1
CASSFRANTGELFF	TGTGCCAGCAGTTTCAGGGCGAACACCGGGGAGCTGTTTTTT	TRBV6-5	TRBJ2-2	NA	NA
CASSLALYNEQFF	TGCGCCAGCAGCTTGGCCCTATACAATGAGCAGTTCTTC	TRBV5-1	TRBJ2-1	NA	NA
CASRVRGAGGYTF	TGTGCCAGCAGGGTCCGGGGGGCTGGAGGCTACACCTTC	TRBV6-5	TRBJ1-2	once	NA
CASSYQGGEKLFF	TGTGCCAGCAGTTACCAGGGGGGAGAAAAACTGTTTTTT	TRBV6-6	TRBJ1-4	NA	TRBD1
CATGQGVRETQYF	TGTGCCACCGGGCAAGGGGTGAGAGAGACCCAGTACTTC	TRBV24-1	TRBJ2-5	NA	NA
CASSQGTEETQYF	TGTGCCAGCAGCCAAGGGACAGAAGAGACCCAGTACTTC	TRBV3-1/TRBV3-2	TRBJ2-5	NA	NA
CASSITSGRSGANVLTF	TGTGCCAGTAGTATAACTAGCGGGAGATCTGGGGCCAACGTCCTGACTTTC	TRBV19	TRBJ2-6	NA	TRBD2
CASSIVGTGTNEQYF	TGTGCCAGTAGTATTGTGGGGACAGGGACTAACGAGCAGTACTTC	TRBV19	TRBJ2-7	NA	TRBD1
CASSFEQGRGNQPQHF	TGTGCCAGCAGTTTTGAGCAGGGAAGGGGCAATCAGCCCCAGCATTTT	TRBV28	TRBJ1-5	NA	NA
CASSLGSSGRGEQFF	TGTGCCAGCAGCTTAGGGTCCAGCGGGAGGGGTGAGCAGTTCTTC	TRBV7-6	TRBJ2-1	NA	TRBD2
CASSHRGQGEKLFF	TGTGCCAGCAGCCACCGCGGACAGGGAGAAAAACTGTTTTTT	TRBV3-1/TRBV3-2	TRBJ1-4	NA	TRBD1